These T cell receptor beta chains were read from a single sample in a study of T cell clonotyping in hematopoietic cell transplantation. Using immunoSEQ multiplex PCR, the repertoire was profiled, and TCRdb retains in-frame clones only, with some absent. The sample consists of 70,000 or so clones, roughly 93% of them appearing once. What was sequenced was peripheral blood mononuclear cells. The receptors were sampled from a man over 45 in good health. Some clones in this sample may be carry-over from other donors' samples. The CDR3 runs from the conserved cysteine through the conserved F or W. A D gene is named only where the DNA matches it firmly. Only some rows state a clone size, as once, few, many or a class for expanded clones.

size,J,V,D,DNA,CDR3
NA,TRBJ1-1,TRBV7-3,NA,TGTGCCAGCAGCGAACAGAAGAACACTGAAGCTTTCTTT,CASSEQKNTEAFF
NA,TRBJ2-7,TRBV7-2,TRBD2,TGTGCCAGCAGCTTAGTAGCGGGACGCGATCCCTACGAGCAGTACTTC,CASSLVAGRDPYEQYF
NA,TRBJ2-3,TRBV5-1,NA,TGCGCCAGCAGCTTTGGCGGAGGGAGCACAGATACGCAGTATTTT,CASSFGGGSTDTQYF
NA,TRBJ1-5,TRBV9,NA,TGTGCCAGCAGCGTTCGTCACCTTAGCAATCAGCCCCAGCATTTT,CASSVRHLSNQPQHF
NA,TRBJ2-6,TRBV7-3,NA,TGTGCCAGCAGCCCGGGGTCTCCCGGGGCCAACGTCCTGACTTTC,CASSPGSPGANVLTF
NA,TRBJ2-7,TRBV6-1,TRBD2,TGTGCCAGCGCTAGCGGTGAAATAAGCTCCTACGAGCAGTACTTC,CASASGEISSYEQYF
NA,TRBJ1-1,TRBV5-1,NA,TGCGCCAGCAGCTTGGGACAGATGCTGAACACTGAAGCTTTCTTT,CASSLGQMLNTEAFF
NA,TRBJ1-4,TRBV2,TRBD1,TGTGCCAGCAGGCCGGGACAGGGGACTGAAAAACTGTTTTTT,CASRPGQGTEKLFF
NA,TRBJ1-4,TRBV28,TRBD1,TGTGCCAGCAGTAGGACAGGTCCCCCTTTGCTGTTTTTT,CASSRTGPPLLFF
NA,TRBJ1-5,TRBV5-4,NA,TGTGCCAGCAGTCAGCCCCAGCATTTT,CASSQPQHF
NA,TRBJ1-1,TRBV7-3,NA,TGTGCCAGCAGCGCCGGGAGAAACACTGAAGCTTTCTTT,CASSAGRNTEAFF
NA,TRBJ2-7,TRBV11-1,NA,TGTGCCAGCAGCTTACAGGGCACCTACGAGCAGTACTTC,CASSLQGTYEQYF
NA,TRBJ2-7,TRBV7-2,NA,TGTGCCAGCAGCCAAATATGGCGGTCCTACGAGCAGTACTTC,CASSQIWRSYEQYF
NA,TRBJ2-1,TRBV7-2,NA,TGTGCCAGCAGCTTCAAGGGTAGGGCTGAGCAGTTCTTC,CASSFKGRAEQFF
NA,TRBJ1-5,TRBV10-2,NA,TGCGCCAGCAGTGATGTGGGGAATGGCGGCAATCAGCCCCAGCATTTT,CASSDVGNGGNQPQHF
NA,TRBJ2-3,TRBV5-1,NA,TGCGCCAGCAACCTAGTCGGGGGCACAGATACGCAGTATTTT,CASNLVGGTDTQYF
NA,TRBJ1-2,TRBV7-3,NA,TGTGCCAGCAGCTTAAGGTCGAAGGGTGAGTCCTATGGCTACACCTTC,CASSLRSKGESYGYTF
NA,TRBJ2-3,TRBV5-1,TRBD1,TGCGCCAGCAGCATGGGACAGAAGACCTTAGATACGCAGTATTTT,CASSMGQKTLDTQYF
NA,TRBJ2-6,TRBV11-2,TRBD1,TGTGCCAGCAGCCATCGTCCCAGGGGGCATAGCTCTGGGGCCAACGTCCTGACTTTC,CASSHRPRGHSSGANVLTF
NA,TRBJ2-7,TRBV27,TRBD1,TGTGCCAGCAGTTTATCCGTGGGACAGGGCTACGAGCAGTACTTC,CASSLSVGQGYEQYF
NA,TRBJ1-1,TRBV7-2,NA,TGTGCCAGCAGCCAAAGGGGGGGCGCGGACAAAGCTTTCTTT,CASSQRGGADKAFF
NA,TRBJ1-2,TRBV14,NA,TGTGCCAGCAGCCAAGATCGAAGTTATGGCTACACCTTC,CASSQDRSYGYTF
once,TRBJ1-3,TRBV15,NA,TGTGCCACCAGCAGAGAGGTGGAAGGAAACACCATATATTTT,CATSREVEGNTIYF
NA,TRBJ1-5,TRBV7-9,NA,TGTGCCAGCAGCTTAGGAGTTGGGGGCCAGCCCCAGCATTTT,CASSLGVGGQPQHF
NA,TRBJ1-1,TRBV9,TRBD1,TGTGCCAGCAGCGAGGGGGGACAGGGATTTACTGAAGCTTTCTTT,CASSEGGQGFTEAFF
NA,TRBJ2-1,TRBV5-1,TRBD1,TGCGCCAGCAGCTTGAGCGCGGGACAGGGTTACAATGAGCAGTTCTTC,CASSLSAGQGYNEQFF
NA,TRBJ2-7,TRBV6-1,NA,TGTGCCAGTACGGAGGGCTCGGGGACCTACGAGCAGTACTTC,CASTEGSGTYEQYF
NA,TRBJ2-7,TRBV7-9,NA,TGTGCCAGCAGCTTAGAGGTAGGACCTAGCTCCTACGAGCAGTACTTC,CASSLEVGPSSYEQYF
NA,TRBJ2-5,TRBV29-1,TRBD2,TGCAGCGTTGTCCCCGGGGGGGAAGAGACCCAGTACTTC,CSVVPGGEETQYF
NA,TRBJ2-7,TRBV2,NA,TGTGCCAGCAGTGAAAGGGCCGAAACCTACGAGCAGTACTTC,CASSERAETYEQYF
NA,TRBJ1-2,TRBV28,NA,TGTGCCAGCAGGAAAGGGGACGGTATTAGCTATGGCTACACCTTC,CASRKGDGISYGYTF
NA,TRBJ2-3,TRBV2,NA,TGTGCCAGCAGTCAACAGACAGATACGCAGTATTTT,CASSQQTDTQYF
NA,TRBJ1-2,TRBV6-6,NA,TGTGCCAGCACCGTCCCGGACGGAAACTATGGCTACACCTTC,CASTVPDGNYGYTF
NA,TRBJ2-2,TRBV19,NA,TGTGCCAGTGGGTGGAGAGTGAACACCGGGGAGCTGTTTTTT,CASGWRVNTGELFF
NA,TRBJ1-1,TRBV9,NA,TGTGCCAGCAGCGGGGGGATTTCGACTGAAGCTTTCTTT,CASSGGISTEAFF
NA,TRBJ2-7,TRBV28,TRBD2,TGTGCCAGCAGTTCCCAGCGGGGGCCCCAGGAGCAGTACTTC,CASSSQRGPQEQYF
NA,TRBJ2-1,TRBV7-3,NA,TGTGCCAGCAGCCCTGATGACAATGAGCAGTTCTTC,CASSPDDNEQFF
NA,TRBJ2-7,TRBV28,NA,TGTGCCAGCAGTTCAGGGCAAAGCTCCTACGAGCAGTACTTC,CASSSGQSSYEQYF
NA,TRBJ1-2,TRBV9,NA,TGTGCCAGCAGCGTAGTCGGGGGCGCCTATGGCTACACCTTC,CASSVVGGAYGYTF
NA,TRBJ2-6,TRBV9,TRBD1,TGTGCCAGCAGCATTGGGACAGCCTCTGGGGCCAACGTCCTGACTTTC,CASSIGTASGANVLTF
NA,TRBJ2-7,TRBV28,TRBD2,TGTGCCAGCAGCCAGACTAGCCACGAGCAGTACTTC,CASSQTSHEQYF
NA,TRBJ1-2,TRBV14,NA,TGTGCCAGCAGCCAAGATTGGGGAACAGGAAGAGGAAACTATGGCTACACCTTC,CASSQDWGTGRGNYGYTF
NA,TRBJ1-5,TRBV10-3,NA,TGTGCCATCAGTGGTGAAGGCTTTGACAATCAGCCCCAGCATTTT,CAISGEGFDNQPQHF
NA,TRBJ1-2,TRBV19,NA,TGTGCCAGTAGTTCCCTGACTTACTATGGCTACACCTTC,CASSSLTYYGYTF
NA,TRBJ2-7,TRBV27,TRBD2,TGTGCCAGCAGTCCGCTGACTAGCGGGACTAACGAGCAGTACTTC,CASSPLTSGTNEQYF
NA,TRBJ2-3,TRBV29-1,NA,TGCAGCGTTGCAGGGGCTGGGACAGATACGCAGTATTTT,CSVAGAGTDTQYF
NA,TRBJ1-1,TRBV7-9,NA,TGTGCCACCACTGACGACGGATTAGAAGCTTTCTTT,CATTDDGLEAFF
NA,TRBJ1-6,TRBV27,TRBD1,TGTGCCAGCAGTCTCCGACAGGGGCGGTTACTCCACTTT,CASSLRQGRLLHF
NA,TRBJ1-5,TRBV5-1,NA,TGCGCCAGCAGCTTGGGAGAGGACTTTGGGCCCCAGCATTTT,CASSLGEDFGPQHF